Listed below are T cell receptor beta chains from one sample, sequenced in a study of cytomegalovirus exposure and HLA in healthy donors. Generated by immunoSEQ multiplex PCR, the TCRdb table keeps only in-frame clones and is missing some. Of over 100,000 clones listed, around nine tenths are singletons. Input material: PBMCs. The origin of the receptors is a woman under 30 in good health and CMV-seronegative. The CDR3 runs from the conserved cysteine through the conserved F or W. Fields, in order: clone size, J gene, V gene, D gene, CDR3 protein, CDR3 DNA. The D gene is left open where the match is weak. Expanded clones are given a class, and other clones once, few, many or no size at all.

abundance: -
j_gene: TRBJ2-5
v_gene: TRBV28
d_gene: -
CDR3aa: CASSRHRTETQYF
CDR3nt: TGTGCCAGCAGCCGACATCGCACGGAGACCCAGTACTTC

abundance: -
j_gene: TRBJ2-5
v_gene: TRBV7-2
d_gene: TRBD2
CDR3aa: CASSRLAGGRETQYF
CDR3nt: TGTGCCAGCAGCCGACTAGCGGGAGGTCGGGAGACCCAGTACTTC

abundance: -
j_gene: TRBJ2-7
v_gene: TRBV4-2
d_gene: -
CDR3aa: CASSQERTVPYEQYF
CDR3nt: TGTGCCAGCAGCCAAGAGCGGACAGTACCCTACGAGCAGTACTTC

abundance: few
j_gene: TRBJ2-7
v_gene: TRBV7-2
d_gene: TRBD1
CDR3aa: CASSLEGAAYEQYF
CDR3nt: TGTGCCAGCAGCTTAGAGGGGGCTGCCTACGAGCAGTACTTC

abundance: -
j_gene: TRBJ1-1
v_gene: TRBV19
d_gene: -
CDR3aa: CASIHMNTEAFF
CDR3nt: TGTGCCAGTATTCACATGAACACTGAAGCTTTCTTT

abundance: -
j_gene: TRBJ2-1
v_gene: TRBV13
d_gene: -
CDR3aa: CASSIGGAYNEQFF
CDR3nt: TGTGCCAGCAGCATCGGCGGGGCCTACAATGAGCAGTTCTTC

abundance: -
j_gene: TRBJ2-5
v_gene: TRBV7-6
d_gene: TRBD1
CDR3aa: CASSSGGTGRETQYF
CDR3nt: TGTGCCAGCAGCTCCGGCGGGACAGGTCGAGAGACCCAGTACTTC

abundance: -
j_gene: TRBJ1-1
v_gene: TRBV6-1
d_gene: -
CDR3aa: CASSEVPGETEAFF
CDR3nt: TGTGCCAGCAGTGAAGTTCCAGGGGAGACTGAAGCTTTCTTT

abundance: -
j_gene: TRBJ2-7
v_gene: TRBV25-1
d_gene: TRBD1
CDR3aa: CATSPGQGMAYEQYF
CDR3nt: TGTGCCACCTCACCGGGACAGGGGATGGCCTACGAGCAGTACTTC

abundance: -
j_gene: TRBJ2-1
v_gene: TRBV9
d_gene: -
CDR3aa: CASSRDSYNEQFF
CDR3nt: TGTGCCAGCAGCCGCGACAGCTACAATGAGCAGTTCTTC

abundance: once
j_gene: TRBJ1-1
v_gene: TRBV5-6
d_gene: -
CDR3aa: CASSLGGVNTEAFF
CDR3nt: TGTGCCAGCAGCTTAGGGGGAGTGAACACTGAAGCTTTCTTT

abundance: -
j_gene: TRBJ2-5
v_gene: TRBV5-1
d_gene: TRBD2
CDR3aa: CASSTGLAGPQETQYF
CDR3nt: TGCGCCAGCAGCACCGGACTAGCGGGGCCCCAAGAGACCCAGTACTTC

abundance: -
j_gene: TRBJ2-7
v_gene: TRBV27
d_gene: TRBD2
CDR3aa: CASAAGGFYEQYF
CDR3nt: TGTGCCAGCGCCGCGGGAGGCTTTTACGAGCAGTACTTC

abundance: -
j_gene: TRBJ1-2
v_gene: TRBV27
d_gene: -
CDR3aa: CASSFLTPLRANYGYTF
CDR3nt: TGTGCCAGCAGTTTCCTCACTCCCCTTAGAGCTAACTATGGCTACACCTTC

abundance: -
j_gene: TRBJ2-5
v_gene: TRBV7-2
d_gene: TRBD2
CDR3aa: CASSLAPGLAGGRETQYF
CDR3nt: TGTGCCAGCAGCTTAGCCCCTGGACTAGCGGGGGGCCGAGAGACCCAGTACTTC

abundance: -
j_gene: TRBJ2-2
v_gene: TRBV2
d_gene: -
CDR3aa: CASSGGLANTGELFF
CDR3nt: TGTGCCAGCAGTGGAGGACTCGCGAACACCGGGGAGCTGTTTTTT

abundance: -
j_gene: TRBJ2-1
v_gene: TRBV4-3
d_gene: -
CDR3aa: CASSQYRENEQFF
CDR3nt: TGCGCCAGCAGCCAATACCGGGAAAATGAGCAGTTCTTC

abundance: -
j_gene: TRBJ2-7
v_gene: TRBV28
d_gene: -
CDR3aa: CASRGDQHIYEQYF
CDR3nt: TGTGCCAGCAGGGGAGACCAACACATCTACGAGCAGTACTTC

abundance: -
j_gene: TRBJ2-3
v_gene: TRBV6-5
d_gene: TRBD1
CDR3aa: CASSLQGAGDTQYF
CDR3nt: TGTGCCAGCAGTCTGCAGGGGGCAGGAGATACGCAGTATTTT

abundance: -
j_gene: TRBJ2-1
v_gene: TRBV19
d_gene: TRBD1
CDR3aa: CASTPNRGPYNEQFF
CDR3nt: TGTGCCAGTACCCCGAACAGGGGACCCTACAATGAGCAGTTCTTC

abundance: -
j_gene: TRBJ2-7
v_gene: TRBV5-1
d_gene: -
CDR3aa: CASSFRESRSGEQYF
CDR3nt: TGCGCCAGCAGCTTCCGGGAGAGCCGATCAGGGGAGCAGTACTTC

abundance: -
j_gene: TRBJ1-5
v_gene: TRBV27
d_gene: -
CDR3aa: CARVGVTGQPQHF
CDR3nt: TGTGCCAGGGTCGGCGTTACGGGTCAGCCCCAGCATTTT

abundance: -
j_gene: TRBJ2-1
v_gene: TRBV5-4
d_gene: TRBD2
CDR3aa: CASEAGGPYNEQFF
CDR3nt: TGTGCCAGCGAAGCGGGAGGGCCCTACAATGAGCAGTTCTTC

abundance: -
j_gene: TRBJ2-3
v_gene: TRBV7-6
d_gene: TRBD2
CDR3aa: CASSLRTRAGGGKDTDTQYF
CDR3nt: TGTGCCAGCAGCTTACGCACCCGGGCGGGGGGTGGAAAGGACACAGATACGCAGTATTTT

abundance: -
j_gene: TRBJ2-7
v_gene: TRBV18
d_gene: TRBD1
CDR3aa: CASSGNKGGQGGYEQYF
CDR3nt: TGTGCCAGCTCAGGAAACAAGGGAGGACAGGGTGGGTACGAGCAGTACTTC

abundance: -
j_gene: TRBJ2-1
v_gene: TRBV10-2
d_gene: -
CDR3aa: CASLTRKNEQFF
CDR3nt: TGCGCCAGCCTCACTAGGAAAAATGAGCAGTTCTTC

abundance: -
j_gene: TRBJ2-5
v_gene: TRBV5-1
d_gene: -
CDR3aa: CASTLALAQETQYF
CDR3nt: TGCGCCAGCACCCTCGCACTAGCCCAAGAGACCCAGTACTTC

abundance: -
j_gene: TRBJ1-4
v_gene: TRBV7-9
d_gene: TRBD1
CDR3aa: CASSLGQNNEKLFF
CDR3nt: TGTGCCAGCAGCTTGGGACAGAATAATGAAAAACTGTTTTTT

abundance: few
j_gene: TRBJ2-7
v_gene: TRBV21-1
d_gene: -
CDR3aa: CASSNGNRGLYYEQYF
CDR3nt: TGTGCCAGCAGCAACGGAAACAGGGGCCTATACTACGAGCAGTACTTC

abundance: -
j_gene: TRBJ1-2
v_gene: TRBV30
d_gene: -
CDR3aa: CAWSVDSLYGYTF
CDR3nt: TGTGCCTGGAGTGTGGACAGCTTATATGGCTACACCTTC